Below are 17 T cell receptor beta chains sequenced from a single sample in a study of T cells after posttransplantation cyclophosphamide. TCRdb keeps only in-frame clones here, not all; method: immunoSEQ multiplex PCR. In total the sample includes fewer than 40,000 clones, none of them seen once. Input material: PBMCs. The receptors were sampled from a woman between 45 and 65 years old in good health and a related stem cell transplant donor.

The chain is built from TRBV27 and TRBJ2-7; possibly TRBD2 for D (5 bases). Germline-derived CDR1 and CDR2 are MNHEY and SMNVEV (reference sequence). The V end lost 4 bases, the J end lost 4 bases, and 20 bases lay between the germline ends. The CDR3 covers 16 residues. The CDR3, as DNA: TGTGCCAGCAGTTCTCAAATGGCGAGGGTGCTATACGAGCAGTACTTC. Protein sequence: CASSSQMARVLYEQYF.

Many counts were recorded for this clone. V usage is TRBV4-2 and J usage is TRBJ2-5; the match to TRBD1 covers 9 bases. The J segment lost 5 bases and the V segment lost 2 bases, leaving 6 bases of the junction unmatched. CDR3 length: 15 amino acids. In germline, CDR1 is LGHNA, CDR2 YNFKEQ. The CDR3, as DNA: TGTGCCAGCAGCCAATCGGACAGGGGAGGTGAGACCCAGTACTTC. It specifies CASSQSDRGGETQYF.

This clone came up many times. The rearrangement links TRBV7-9 to TRBJ2-3, with TRBD2 identical over 8 bases. CDR1 is SEHNR, CDR2 FQNEAQ, per germline (reference sequence). Unmatched junction bases numbered 5, after V lost 5 bases and J lost 1 base. CDR3 length: 15 residues. The DNA for the CDR3 is TGTGCCAGCAGCCGTCGGCGGGGGGGCACAGATACGCAGTATTTT. Its protein product is CASSRRRGGTDTQYF.

In its sample, this clone was seen many times. This sequence joins TRBV6-5 and TRBJ1-1; D unclear. This CDR3 region has 13 residues. V was pared by 6 bases and J by 0 bases, with 8 bases between. Germline V lookup: CDR1 MNHEY, CDR2 SVGAGI. The CDR3, as DNA: TGTGCCAGCAGGGAGACGGTGAACACTGAAGCTTTCTTT. Translating gives CASRETVNTEAFF.

This clone was seen ten or more times. This chain uses TRBV5-1 with TRBJ2-3; 7 bases line up with TRBD1. The V segment lost 5 bases and the J segment 4 bases; nucleotides outside the gene matches: 4. Germline V gives CDR1 SGHRS, CDR2 YFSETQ. The CDR3 contains 13 residues. The CDR3 here is CASRYDRADTQYF. The CDR3 bases are TGCGCCAGCAGATACGACAGGGCAGATACGCAGTATTTT.

Ten or more counts support this clone. The chain carries TRBV4-1 and TRBJ2-1; D possibly corresponds to TRBD1 (6 bases). The V gene lost 1 base and the J gene lost 0 bases, with 19 bases spanning the gap. Looked up from germline, CDR1 is MGHRA and CDR2 is YSYEKL. The CDR3 has 19 amino acids. The CDR3 sequence: CASSQGTPRQGSSYNEQFF. In DNA form, the CDR3 reads TGCGCCAGCAGCCAAGGAACCCCCCGTCAGGGGAGCTCCTACAATGAGCAGTTCTTC.

There are many counts of this clone. The chain combines TRBV4-1 with TRBJ1-1; D not resolved. Germline CDR1 and CDR2: MGHRA and YSYEKL. The CDR3 extends over 14 amino acids. V was cut by 0 bases and J by 1 base, with 6 bases left in between. The chain's CDR3 is CASSQDSANTEAFF. The CDR3 DNA reads TGCGCCAGCAGCCAAGACAGCGCGAACACTGAAGCTTTCTTT.

This clone was seen repeatedly, ten times or more. This rearrangement joins TRBV5-4 to TRBJ1-3; D is possibly TRBD1 (6 bases). The ends were cut back, 3 bases at V and 2 bases at J, with 12 bases in the middle. Germline values: CDR1 SGHNT, CDR2 YYREEE (reference sequence). CDR3 length: 15 amino acids. This CDR3 is CASSSDRTPGNTIYF. The CDR3, as DNA: TGTGCCAGCAGCTCTGACAGGACGCCTGGAAACACCATATATTTT. The full variable domain, rest sourced from reference TRBV5-4 and TRBJ1-3, is ETGVTQSPTHLIKTRGQQVTLRCSSQSGHNTVSWYQQALGQGPQFIFQYYREEENGRGNFPPRFSGLQFPNYSSELNVNALELDDSALYLCASSSDRTPGNTIYFGEGSWLTVV.

This clone was counted at least ten times. This chain uses TRBV5-1 with TRBJ2-5, with 11 bases lining up with TRBD2. The V gene end was trimmed by 0 bases and the J gene end by 7 bases; junction bases not matched to a gene: 8. The CDR3 consists of 16 residues. CDR1 SGHRS and CDR2 YFSETQ come from the germline V gene. The CDR3 here is CASSLVLAGGRGTQYF. In DNA, the CDR3 is TGCGCCAGCAGCTTGGTCCTAGCGGGGGGCCGGGGGACCCAGTACTTC.

This clone was detected many times. In DNA, the CDR3 is TGTGCCAGCGACATACAGGGGGCGGGTATTCGGATGGATGGCTACACCTTC. Amino acid sequence: CASDIQGAGIRMDGYTF. The chain is built from TRBV28 and TRBJ1-2; 9 bases fit TRBD1. There are 17 residues in the CDR3. Germline CDR1 and CDR2: MDHEN and SYDVKM. With V trimmed by 8 bases and J by 6 bases, 19 bases remained unmatched.

This clone has ten or more counts. The chain carries TRBV19 and TRBJ1-1; the D gene is possibly TRBD1 (5 bases). CDR3 length equals 15 residues. CDR1 LNHDA and CDR2 SQIVND come from the germline V gene (reference sequence). V lost 8 bases and J lost 3, with 19 bases in between. CDR3 nucleotide sequence: TGTGCCAGTTTTCGCGGCGCACGCAGGGACACTGAAGCTTTCTTT. Protein product: CASFRGARRDTEAFF.

This clone was seen at least ten times. This sequence joins TRBV9 and TRBJ2-3, with TRBD2 matching over 12 bases. There are 16 residues in the CDR3. The V gene's germline CDR1 is SGDLS and CDR2 YYNGEE. The ends lost 3 bases at V and 2 bases at J; junction bases unmatched: 4. CDR3 nucleotide sequence: TGTGCCAGCAGCGCTAGACTAGCGGGGGTCACAGATACGCAGTATTTT. It translates to CASSARLAGVTDTQYF.

This clone was recorded at least ten times. The chain employs TRBV28 and TRBJ1-2; possibly TRBD1 for D (5 bases). There are 13 residues in the CDR3. The V end lost 6 bases, the J end lost 0 bases, and 8 bases lay between the germline ends. Germline loops: CDR1 MDHEN, CDR2 SYDVKM. The CDR3 DNA reads as TGTGCCAGCAGCCGCAGGGCTAACTATGGCTACACCTTC. It is translated as CASSRRANYGYTF.

This clone showed up many times. V usage is TRBV6-6 and J usage is TRBJ1-2, with TRBD1 matching 7 bases. CDR1 is MNHNY and CDR2 is SVGAGI in the germline V gene (reference sequence). The CDR3 runs 16 residues. V lost 4 bases and J lost 4; bases outside the gene matches: 12. The CDR3 DNA follows: TGTGCCAGCAGTTTGGGCAGGGGGAGGACCGGCTATGGCTACACCTTC. Its translation is CASSLGRGRTGYGYTF.

This clone was observed at least ten times. The identical CDR3 is also encoded by other nucleotide sequences in the sample. This sequence joins TRBV28 and TRBJ1-5; 7 bases are shared with TRBD1. Trimming took 5 bases from V and 4 from J; bases not matched to a gene: 5. The CDR3 extends over 14 amino acids. Germline CDR1 MDHEN, CDR2 SYDVKM. The CDR3 loop is CASSTTGENQPQHF. For the CDR3, the DNA is TGTGCCAGCAGTACCACAGGGGAGAATCAGCCCCAGCATTTT.

This clone was counted at least ten times. Written as DNA, the CDR3 is TGTGCCAGCAGTCGGGACAGCTACAATGAGCAGTTCTTC. It is translated as CASSRDSYNEQFF. V usage is TRBV6-5 and J usage is TRBJ2-1, with 7 positions matching TRBD1. Germline loops: CDR1 MNHEY, CDR2 SVGAGI. V trimming: 5 bases; J trimming: 3 bases; junction bases outside the gene matches: 1. This CDR3 has 13 amino acids.

There are many counts of this clone. The CDR3 sequence: CASSGMGSGQPQHF. The CDR3 DNA follows: TGTGCCAGCAGCGGGATGGGTTCAGGTCAGCCCCAGCATTTT. The chain is built from TRBV9 and TRBJ1-5; D is undetermined. CDR3 length: 14 residues. Germline-derived CDR1 and CDR2 are SGDLS and YYNGEE. Between the trimmed V and J ends, which lost 3 bases and 6 bases, there was a span of 13 bases.